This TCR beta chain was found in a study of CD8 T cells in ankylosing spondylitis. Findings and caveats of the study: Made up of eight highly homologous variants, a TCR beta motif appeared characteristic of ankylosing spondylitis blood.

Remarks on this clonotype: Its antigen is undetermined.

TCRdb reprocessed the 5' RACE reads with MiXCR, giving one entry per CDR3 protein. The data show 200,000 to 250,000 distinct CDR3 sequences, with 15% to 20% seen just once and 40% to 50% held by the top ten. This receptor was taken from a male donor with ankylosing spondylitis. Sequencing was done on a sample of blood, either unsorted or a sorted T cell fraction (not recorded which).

DNA of the CDR3: TGTGCCAGCAGTGAAGCCGGGACAGGGGCATACGAGCAGTACTTC. This sequence encodes CASSEAGTGAYEQYF. The chain links TRBV6-1 to TRBJ2-7, with 10 bases fitting TRBD1. This CDR3 comprises 15 residues. The germline V gene has CDR1 MNHNS and CDR2 SASEGT. The ends lost 0 bases at V and 4 bases at J; junction bases unmatched: 3.